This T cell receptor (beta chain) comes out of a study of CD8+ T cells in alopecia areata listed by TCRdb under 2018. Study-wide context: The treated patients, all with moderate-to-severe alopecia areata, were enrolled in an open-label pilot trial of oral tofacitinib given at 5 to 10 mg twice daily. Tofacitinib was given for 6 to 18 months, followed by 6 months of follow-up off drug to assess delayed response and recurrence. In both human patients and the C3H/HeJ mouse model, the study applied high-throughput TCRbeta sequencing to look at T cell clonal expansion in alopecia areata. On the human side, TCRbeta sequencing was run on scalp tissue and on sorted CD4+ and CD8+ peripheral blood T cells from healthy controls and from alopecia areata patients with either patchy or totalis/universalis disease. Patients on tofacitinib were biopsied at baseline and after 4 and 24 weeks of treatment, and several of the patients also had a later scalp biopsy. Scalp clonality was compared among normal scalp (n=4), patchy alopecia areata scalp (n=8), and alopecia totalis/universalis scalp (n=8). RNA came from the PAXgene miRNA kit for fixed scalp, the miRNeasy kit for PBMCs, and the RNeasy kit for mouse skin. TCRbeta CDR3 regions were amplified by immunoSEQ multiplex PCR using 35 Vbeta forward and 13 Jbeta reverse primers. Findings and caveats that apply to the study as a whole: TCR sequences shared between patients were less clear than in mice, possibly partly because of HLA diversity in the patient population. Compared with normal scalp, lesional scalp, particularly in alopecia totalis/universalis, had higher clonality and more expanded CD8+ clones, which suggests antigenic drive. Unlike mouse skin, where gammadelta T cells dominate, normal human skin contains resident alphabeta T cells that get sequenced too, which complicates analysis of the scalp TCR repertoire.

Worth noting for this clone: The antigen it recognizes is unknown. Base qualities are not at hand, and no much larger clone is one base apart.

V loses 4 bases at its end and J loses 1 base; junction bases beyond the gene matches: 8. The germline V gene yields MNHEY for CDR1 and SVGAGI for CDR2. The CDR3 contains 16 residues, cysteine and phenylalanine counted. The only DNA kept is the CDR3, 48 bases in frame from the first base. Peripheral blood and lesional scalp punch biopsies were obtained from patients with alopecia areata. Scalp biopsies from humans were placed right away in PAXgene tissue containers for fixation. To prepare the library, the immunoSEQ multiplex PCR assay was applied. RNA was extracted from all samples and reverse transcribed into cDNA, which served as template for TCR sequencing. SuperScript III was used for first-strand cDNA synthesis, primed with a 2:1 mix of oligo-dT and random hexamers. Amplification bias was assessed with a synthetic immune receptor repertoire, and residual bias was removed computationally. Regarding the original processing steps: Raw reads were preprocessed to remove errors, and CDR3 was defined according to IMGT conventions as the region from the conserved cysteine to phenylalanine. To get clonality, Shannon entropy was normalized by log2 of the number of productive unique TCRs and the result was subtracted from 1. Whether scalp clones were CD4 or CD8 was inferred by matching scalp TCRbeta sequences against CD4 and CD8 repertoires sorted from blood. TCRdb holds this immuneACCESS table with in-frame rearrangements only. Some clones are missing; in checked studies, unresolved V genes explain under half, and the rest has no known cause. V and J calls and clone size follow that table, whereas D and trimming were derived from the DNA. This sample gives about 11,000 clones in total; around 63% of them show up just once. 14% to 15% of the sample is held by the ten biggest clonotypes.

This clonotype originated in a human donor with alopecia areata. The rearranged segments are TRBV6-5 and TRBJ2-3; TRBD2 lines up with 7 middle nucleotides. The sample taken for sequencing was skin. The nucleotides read TGTGCCAGCAGTTGGGGGGGGGTTTATGGCACAGATACGCAGTATTTT. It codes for CASSWGGVYGTDTQYF.